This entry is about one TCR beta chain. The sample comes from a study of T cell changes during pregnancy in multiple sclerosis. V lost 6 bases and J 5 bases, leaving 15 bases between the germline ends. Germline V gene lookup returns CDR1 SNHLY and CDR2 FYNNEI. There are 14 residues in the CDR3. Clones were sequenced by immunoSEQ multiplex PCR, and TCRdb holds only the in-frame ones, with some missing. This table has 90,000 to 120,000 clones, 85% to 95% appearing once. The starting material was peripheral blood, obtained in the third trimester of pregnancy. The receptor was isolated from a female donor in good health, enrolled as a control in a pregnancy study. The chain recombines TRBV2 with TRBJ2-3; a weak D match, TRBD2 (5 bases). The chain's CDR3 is CASRDRDSVDTQYF. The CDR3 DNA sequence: TGTGCCAGCAGGGATCGAGATAGCGTAGATACGCAGTATTTT.